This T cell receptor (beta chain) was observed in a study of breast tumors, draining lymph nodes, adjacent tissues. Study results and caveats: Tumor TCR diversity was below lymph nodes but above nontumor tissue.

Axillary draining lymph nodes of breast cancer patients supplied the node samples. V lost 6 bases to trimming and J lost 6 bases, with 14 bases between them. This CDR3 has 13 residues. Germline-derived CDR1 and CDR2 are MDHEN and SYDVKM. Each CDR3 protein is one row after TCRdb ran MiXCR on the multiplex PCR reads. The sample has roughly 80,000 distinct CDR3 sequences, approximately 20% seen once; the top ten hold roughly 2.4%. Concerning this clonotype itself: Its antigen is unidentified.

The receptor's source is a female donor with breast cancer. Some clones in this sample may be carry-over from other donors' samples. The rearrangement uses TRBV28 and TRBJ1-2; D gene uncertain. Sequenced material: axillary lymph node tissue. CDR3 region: CASRLGGSHGYTF. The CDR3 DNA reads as TGTGCCAGCAGACTTGGCGGTTCCCATGGCTACACCTTC.